This passage covers 16 T cell receptor beta chains from one sample sequenced in a study of blood T cell repertoires in COVID-19. Libraries were prepared by immunoSEQ multiplex PCR; TCRdb keeps only in-frame clonotypes and omits some of them. The profile covers a few hundred thousand clones, with more than 85% appearing a single time and approximately 2.9% taken by the ten largest. Sequenced material: peripheral blood. The receptors originated from a human donor in a cohort sampled during active COVID-19.

The chain links TRBV7-3 to TRBJ2-3; unclear D gene. The CDR3 is 15 amino acids. With 1 base removed from V and 0 bases from J, the gap between germline ends came to 8 bases. Germline CDR1 and CDR2: SGHTA and FQGTGA. The CDR3, as DNA: TGTGCCAGCAGCTTAAGCGGAAAGAGCACAGATACGCAGTATTTT. Protein sequence: CASSLSGKSTDTQYF.

V and J are TRBV29-1 and TRBJ2-3; possibly TRBD2 for D (5 bases). Trimming removed 6 bases at V and 2 bases at J, with 12 bases between. Germline values: CDR1 SQVTM, CDR2 ANQGSEA. The CDR3 is 13 amino acids. The CDR3 protein is CSVRADYTDTQYF. CDR3 nucleotides: TGCAGCGTACGGGCCGACTACACAGATACGCAGTATTTT.

This rearrangement joins TRBV30 to TRBJ1-2; D may be TRBD1 (5 bases). The CDR3 sequence is 12 residues long. Germline loops: CDR1 GTSNPN, CDR2 SVGIG (reference sequence). V shed 6 bases and J shed 1 base, with 9 bases lying between them. CDR3 loop: CACSGGNYGYTF. As DNA, the CDR3 is TGTGCCTGCTCGGGGGGTAACTATGGCTACACCTTC.

V usage is TRBV3-1 (or the pseudogene TRBV3-2) and J usage is TRBJ1-4; D is possibly TRBD1 (5 bases). This CDR3 region has 14 residues. V was cut by 0 bases and J by 14 bases, with 16 bases left in between. The germline gives CDR1 LGHDT, CDR2 YNNKEL (reference sequence). The chain's CDR3 is CASSQERRQRVLFF. Written as DNA, the CDR3 is TGTGCCAGCAGCCAAGAAAGGAGACAGCGGGTGCTGTTTTTT.

V is TRBV2 and J is TRBJ1-2, with 7 positions matching TRBD1. This CDR3 is built from 14 residues. Trimming took 6 bases from V and 2 from J; bases not matched to a gene: 6. Germline-derived CDR1 and CDR2 are SNHLY and FYNNEI. The CDR3 loop is CASSQQGLNYGYTF. CDR3 in DNA: TGTGCCAGCAGCCAACAGGGGCTAAACTATGGCTACACCTTC.

The rearrangement links TRBV3-1 (or the pseudogene TRBV3-2) to TRBJ2-4; tentatively, D is TRBD1 (6 bases). The CDR3 is 16 amino acids. Germline V gene lookup returns CDR1 LGHDT and CDR2 YNNKEL (reference sequence). V was trimmed by 4 bases and J by 1 base, leaving 14 bases between them. CDR3 amino acids: CASSPPRGTAKNIQYF. The CDR3 DNA sequence: TGTGCCAGCAGCCCGCCGAGGGGGACCGCCAAAAACATTCAGTACTTC.

The rearrangement links TRBV10-1 to TRBJ2-2; the match to TRBD2 covers 8 bases. The CDR3 totals 17 residues. The J segment lost 2 bases and the V segment lost 3 bases, leaving 8 bases of the junction unmatched. The germline CDR1 and CDR2 sequences are WNHNN and SYGVQD (reference sequence). CDR3 sequence: CASSDSGLADNTGELFF. CDR3 DNA sequence: TGCGCCAGCAGTGACTCCGGACTAGCCGATAACACCGGGGAGCTGTTTTTT.

The V call is TRBV11-1, the J call TRBJ1-5; D is unresolved. CDR1 and CDR2 (germline): SGHAT, FQDESV (reference sequence). The V end was cut by 5 bases, the J end by 0 bases, with 5 bases between. The CDR3 spans 13 residues. DNA for the CDR3: TGTGCCAGCAGCCCAGATAGCAATCAGCCCCAGCATTTT. Protein product: CASSPDSNQPQHF.

The chain joins TRBV28 to TRBJ2-7, with TRBD2 matching 9 bases. With 7 bases clipped from V and 6 bases from J, the junction kept 13 bases outside the gene matches. The CDR3 totals 15 residues. The germline V gene has CDR1 MDHEN and CDR2 SYDVKM. CDR3 nucleotides: TGTGCCAGCACCCCGGGGGCGGGAGGGCTTCTCGAGCAGTACTTC. It yields the protein CASTPGAGGLLEQYF.

The V and J genes are TRBV5-5 and TRBJ2-7, with 10 bases lining up with TRBD1. Germline lookup yields CDR1 SGHKS and CDR2 YYEKEE (reference sequence). V lost 4 bases, J lost 3 bases, and 4 bases stayed unmatched. This CDR3 has 14 amino acids. CDR3 protein: CASSPGTGDYEQYF. The CDR3 region has the DNA TGTGCCAGCAGCCCCGGGACAGGGGACTACGAGCAGTACTTC.

For the CDR3, the DNA is TGTGCCAGCAGTACAGATCTGGGGCTAGCGTTTAACACCGGGGAGCTGTTTTTT. Its protein product is CASSTDLGLAFNTGELFF. The V and J genes are TRBV5-6 and TRBJ2-2, with a weak D call TRBD2 (6 bases). This CDR3 comprises 18 residues. Trimming took off 5 bases at V and 2 bases at J, with 22 bases between the two ends. The germline CDR1 and CDR2 sequences are SGHDT and YYEEEE. The complete variable domain, with remaining parts taken from reference TRBV5-6 and TRBJ2-2, reads DAGVTQSPTHLIKTRGQQVTLRCSPKSGHDTVSWYQQALGQGPQFIFQYYEEEERQRGNFPDRFSGHQFPNYSSELNVNALLLGDSALYLCASSTDLGLAFNTGELFFGEGSRLTVL.

This rearrangement joins TRBV7-9 to TRBJ1-2; possibly TRBD1 for D (5 bases). The CDR3 is 13 amino acids. V lost 6 bases and J lost 9, with 17 bases in between. Germline V gene data show CDR1 as SEHNR and CDR2 as FQNEAQ (reference sequence). CDR3 nucleotide sequence: TGTGCCAGCAGTCTTCCCTGGGGGGGAAGCTACACCTTC. The encoded protein is CASSLPWGGSYTF.

Only one count was recorded for this clone. The chain couples TRBV7-6 to TRBJ2-1; the match to TRBD2 covers 10 bases. The CDR3 runs 14 residues. J lost 6 bases, V lost 4 bases, and 3 bases had no gene match. Germline V gene lookup returns CDR1 SGHVS and CDR2 FNYEAQ. CDR3 DNA: TGTGCCAGCAGCTCCCGACTAGCGGGCAATGAGCAGTTCTTC. It translates to CASSSRLAGNEQFF. The variable domain in full, with the rest retrieved from reference TRBV7-6 and TRBJ2-1, is GAGVSQSPRYKVTKRGQDVALRCDPISGHVSLYWYRQALGQGPEFLTYFNYEAQQDKSGLPNDRFSAERPEGSISTLTIQRTEQRDSAMYRCASSSRLAGNEQFFGPGTRLTVL.

J is TRBJ1-1 and V is TRBV5-1, with 8 nucleotides matching TRBD1. The V segment lost 3 bases and the J segment 4 bases; nucleotides outside the gene matches: 2. In germline, CDR1 is SGHRS, CDR2 YFSETQ. The CDR3 loop spans 13 amino acids. The CDR3: CASSWTGTTEAFF. For the CDR3, the DNA is TGCGCCAGCAGCTGGACAGGGACCACTGAAGCTTTCTTT.

The chain is built from TRBV13 and TRBJ1-2, with D perhaps matching TRBD1 (6 bases). CDR3 length: 14 residues. Trimming cost V 4 bases and J 8 bases, with 17 bases left between them. Germline lookup yields CDR1 PRHDT and CDR2 FYEKMQ (reference sequence). The CDR3 DNA is TGTGCCAGCAGCTACACCGGGACACGCGGGGGCTACACCTTC. It yields the protein CASSYTGTRGGYTF.

This clone was seen only a few times. This sequence joins TRBV25-1 and TRBJ2-3; D is uncertain. The CDR3 is made up of 14 amino acids. Germline-derived CDR1 and CDR2 are MGHDK and SYGVNS. The germline V and J ends were trimmed by 4 bases and 3 bases, with 11 bases remaining between them. The DNA of the CDR3 is TGTGCCAGCAGTGGTCCGGTGGTGACAGATACGCAGTATTTT. This gives the protein CASSGPVVTDTQYF.